These T cell receptor beta chains were read from a single sample in a study of blood T cell repertoires in COVID-19. Profiled with immunoSEQ multiplex PCR; TCRdb holds only in-frame clones, not every one. The sample lists approximately 180,000 clones, around nine tenths occurring once. Sequencing was performed on peripheral blood. The receptors here all came from a human donor in a cohort sampled during active COVID-19. The CDR3 runs from the conserved cysteine through the conserved F or W. D genes are given only for firm matches. The size field is filled for only some rows; it gives once, few, many or a size class.

cdr3_nt: TGCGCCAGCAGTCAATTGTACACAGATACGCAGTATTTT
cdr3_aa: CASSQLYTDTQYF
j_call: TRBJ2-3
clone_size: .
v_call: TRBV23-1
d_call: .

cdr3_nt: TGTGCCAGCAGTTACCTCATCGGAGTGAACACTGAAGCTTTCTTT
cdr3_aa: CASSYLIGVNTEAFF
j_call: TRBJ1-1
clone_size: .
v_call: TRBV6-6
d_call: .

cdr3_nt: TGTGCCAGCAGTCCTGACAGCCACAATGAGCAGTTCTTC
cdr3_aa: CASSPDSHNEQFF
j_call: TRBJ2-1
clone_size: .
v_call: TRBV12-3/TRBV12-4
d_call: .

cdr3_nt: TGTGCCAGCAGCTTAAATCGGGGTGCCTACGAGCAGTACTTC
cdr3_aa: CASSLNRGAYEQYF
j_call: TRBJ2-7
clone_size: .
v_call: TRBV11-2
d_call: .

cdr3_nt: TGTGCCAGCAGTCTGGGACAGGTTTCCGAAGCTTTCTTT
cdr3_aa: CASSLGQVSEAFF
j_call: TRBJ1-1
clone_size: .
v_call: TRBV27
d_call: TRBD1

cdr3_nt: TGTGCCAGCAGCGTAGAGGCAGGGGGCGGCTACACCTTC
cdr3_aa: CASSVEAGGGYTF
j_call: TRBJ1-2
clone_size: .
v_call: TRBV9
d_call: TRBD1

cdr3_nt: TGCAGTGCTAGTCGGGAGTTTTCCTACAATGAGCAGTTCTTC
cdr3_aa: CSASREFSYNEQFF
j_call: TRBJ2-1
clone_size: .
v_call: TRBV20-1
d_call: .

cdr3_nt: TGTGCCAGCAGCTCGGGACAGCTCACTGAAGCTTTCTTT
cdr3_aa: CASSSGQLTEAFF
j_call: TRBJ1-1
clone_size: few
v_call: TRBV9
d_call: TRBD1

cdr3_nt: TGTGCCTGGAGTGTGGGTTTAGGGACAGGGGGCGCTCCGTCTGGAAACACCATATATTTT
cdr3_aa: CAWSVGLGTGGAPSGNTIYF
j_call: TRBJ1-3
clone_size: .
v_call: TRBV30
d_call: TRBD1

cdr3_nt: TGTGCCACCAGTGATTTGTCTAGCGGGGTGAGCACAGATACGCAGTATTTT
cdr3_aa: CATSDLSSGVSTDTQYF
j_call: TRBJ2-3
clone_size: .
v_call: TRBV24-1
d_call: TRBD2

cdr3_nt: TGTGCCAGCAGCTACGGGGGGATCAATGAGCAGTTCTTC
cdr3_aa: CASSYGGINEQFF
j_call: TRBJ2-1
clone_size: once
v_call: TRBV7-9
d_call: TRBD2

cdr3_nt: TGTGCCAGCAGCCCCCGACGGGGCACTGAAGCTTTCTTT
cdr3_aa: CASSPRRGTEAFF
j_call: TRBJ1-1
clone_size: once
v_call: TRBV7-9
d_call: .

cdr3_nt: .
cdr3_aa: CASSKVGTGSKKKLFF
j_call: TRBJ1-4
clone_size: .
v_call: TRBV21-1
d_call: .

cdr3_nt: TGCGCCAGCAGCCCGACTAGCGGGGGGTCCCCAGGCGAGCAGTACTTC
cdr3_aa: CASSPTSGGSPGEQYF
j_call: TRBJ2-7
clone_size: .
v_call: TRBV5-1
d_call: TRBD2

cdr3_nt: TGTGCCAGCAGCCCCATCGACAGCCAAGAGACCCAGTACTTC
cdr3_aa: CASSPIDSQETQYF
j_call: TRBJ2-5
clone_size: .
v_call: TRBV27
d_call: .

cdr3_nt: TGTGCCAGTAGACCGGGGGGTAGGGCAGATACGCAGTATTTT
cdr3_aa: CASRPGGRADTQYF
j_call: TRBJ2-3
clone_size: .
v_call: TRBV19
d_call: TRBD2

cdr3_nt: TGTGCCAGTAGTCCCACCAGACAGGCTAGGGTTGGCTACACCTTC
cdr3_aa: CASSPTRQARVGYTF
j_call: TRBJ1-2
clone_size: few
v_call: TRBV19
d_call: .

cdr3_nt: TGTGCCAGCAGCCCAAAGGGGGTATCCACCGGGGAGCTGTTTTTT
cdr3_aa: CASSPKGVSTGELFF
j_call: TRBJ2-2
clone_size: .
v_call: TRBV7-2
d_call: .

cdr3_nt: TGTGCCAGCAGCCGATCTCAGGGGCGCAACACCGGGGAGCTGTTTTTT
cdr3_aa: CASSRSQGRNTGELFF
j_call: TRBJ2-2
clone_size: .
v_call: TRBV6-6
d_call: .

cdr3_nt: TGTGCCAGCAGCTTGGGGACAGTTCCCTATGGCTACACCTTC
cdr3_aa: CASSLGTVPYGYTF
j_call: TRBJ1-2
clone_size: .
v_call: TRBV28
d_call: TRBD1

cdr3_nt: TGTGCCACCAGTGACTCACCGGGTCAGTCCCTCTTATCCTACAATGAGCAGTTCTTC
cdr3_aa: CATSDSPGQSLLSYNEQFF
j_call: TRBJ2-1
clone_size: .
v_call: TRBV24-1
d_call: .

cdr3_nt: TGTGCCAGCAGCGGCCGCAGCGATGAGCTGTTTTTT
cdr3_aa: CASSGRSDELFF
j_call: TRBJ2-2
clone_size: many
v_call: TRBV11-2
d_call: .

cdr3_nt: TGTGCCAGCAGCTTAGTGAGCGCCACCTACAATGAGCAGTTCTTC
cdr3_aa: CASSLVSATYNEQFF
j_call: TRBJ2-1
clone_size: .
v_call: TRBV7-9
d_call: .

cdr3_nt: TGTGCCAGCAGCCGAGAAACAATCCAAAAAGACAATGAGCAGTTCTTC
cdr3_aa: CASSRETIQKDNEQFF
j_call: TRBJ2-1
clone_size: .
v_call: TRBV7-8
d_call: .

cdr3_nt: TGTGCCAGCACCGGGGGAGGACTAGCGGGAGTTAACGAGCAGTACTTC
cdr3_aa: CASTGGGLAGVNEQYF
j_call: TRBJ2-7
clone_size: .
v_call: TRBV28
d_call: TRBD2

cdr3_nt: TGTGCCAGCAGCTTAGAAGCGGGAGGGTACAATGAGCAGTTCTTC
cdr3_aa: CASSLEAGGYNEQFF
j_call: TRBJ2-1
clone_size: few
v_call: TRBV11-2
d_call: TRBD2

cdr3_nt: TGTGCCAGCAGTTTCCAACTGGGACAGGAGGAGTTCTTC
cdr3_aa: CASSFQLGQEEFF
j_call: TRBJ2-1
clone_size: .
v_call: TRBV27
d_call: TRBD1

cdr3_nt: TGCGCCAGCAGCTTGGACCCGGCAGGGATGAACACTGAAGCTTTCTTT
cdr3_aa: CASSLDPAGMNTEAFF
j_call: TRBJ1-1
clone_size: .
v_call: TRBV5-1
d_call: .

cdr3_nt: TGTGCCAGCGACTCCTCAGGGGGTAGCTCCTACAATGAGCAGTTCTTC
cdr3_aa: CASDSSGGSSYNEQFF
j_call: TRBJ2-1
clone_size: once
v_call: TRBV7-2
d_call: TRBD1

cdr3_nt: TGTGCCAGCAGTCGCCGGGGTGAGCAGTTCTTC
cdr3_aa: CASSRRGEQFF
j_call: TRBJ2-1
clone_size: .
v_call: TRBV12-3/TRBV12-4
d_call: .

cdr3_nt: TGCGCCAGCAGAGCTACACCGGACAGGGGTAATGAAAAACTGTTTTTT
cdr3_aa: CASRATPDRGNEKLFF
j_call: TRBJ1-4
clone_size: .
v_call: TRBV5-1
d_call: TRBD1

cdr3_nt: TGCAGCGTTGAAGGCAGTTACGAGCAGTACTTC
cdr3_aa: CSVEGSYEQYF
j_call: TRBJ2-7
clone_size: .
v_call: TRBV29-1
d_call: .

cdr3_nt: TGTGCCAGTAGTATTTCCGGTGCTGGGGCCAACGTCCTGACTTTC
cdr3_aa: CASSISGAGANVLTF
j_call: TRBJ2-6
clone_size: .
v_call: TRBV19
d_call: .

cdr3_nt: TGTGCCAGCAGTGAGTCAGGGGCTACCGGGGAGCTGTTTTTT
cdr3_aa: CASSESGATGELFF
j_call: TRBJ2-2
clone_size: .
v_call: TRBV2
d_call: .

cdr3_nt: TGTGCCAGTAGTGGGACTAGCGGGAGGACGAACACCGGGGAGCTGTTTTTT
cdr3_aa: CASSGTSGRTNTGELFF
j_call: TRBJ2-2
clone_size: .
v_call: TRBV19
d_call: TRBD2

cdr3_nt: TGTGCCAGCAGCAATAGCGGGAGCTCCTACAATGAGCAGTTCTTC
cdr3_aa: CASSNSGSSYNEQFF
j_call: TRBJ2-1
clone_size: .
v_call: TRBV27
d_call: TRBD2

cdr3_nt: TGTGCCTGGAGTGTCCTGAAGGGGCAAGGAAACACCATATATTTT
cdr3_aa: CAWSVLKGQGNTIYF
j_call: TRBJ1-3
clone_size: few
v_call: TRBV30
d_call: .

cdr3_nt: TGTGCCAGCAGCTCCCGCTGGGCTAGCGCAGATACGCAGTATTTT
cdr3_aa: CASSSRWASADTQYF
j_call: TRBJ2-3
clone_size: .
v_call: TRBV11-2
d_call: .

cdr3_nt: TGTGCCATCAGTGAGAACAGGGGCGACTATGGCTACACCTTC
cdr3_aa: CAISENRGDYGYTF
j_call: TRBJ1-2
clone_size: .
v_call: TRBV10-3
d_call: TRBD1

cdr3_nt: TGTGCCAGCAGTGACGGGGCGAACACTGAAGCTTTCTTT
cdr3_aa: CASSDGANTEAFF
j_call: TRBJ1-1
clone_size: .
v_call: TRBV6-4
d_call: .

cdr3_nt: TGTGCCAGCAGCCGAGGCGCGGGAGAGACCTACGAGCAGTACTTC
cdr3_aa: CASSRGAGETYEQYF
j_call: TRBJ2-7
clone_size: .
v_call: TRBV7-6
d_call: TRBD2

cdr3_nt: TGTGCCAGCAGTTTCGGTGCTGAGTACGAGCAGTACTTC
cdr3_aa: CASSFGAEYEQYF
j_call: TRBJ2-7
clone_size: .
v_call: TRBV12-3/TRBV12-4
d_call: .

cdr3_nt: TGTGCCAGCTCACCAGTGGGACAGACCAACTATGGCTACACCTTC
cdr3_aa: CASSPVGQTNYGYTF
j_call: TRBJ1-2
clone_size: .
v_call: TRBV18
d_call: TRBD1

cdr3_nt: TGCGCCAGCAGCCCAACAACAACCGGGACAAGGGGAGCTTTCTTT
cdr3_aa: CASSPTTTGTRGAFF
j_call: TRBJ1-1
clone_size: .
v_call: TRBV10-1
d_call: .

cdr3_nt: TGTGCCAGCAGCTTATTCACGGTCAGGAATGAGCAGTTCTTC
cdr3_aa: CASSLFTVRNEQFF
j_call: TRBJ2-1
clone_size: .
v_call: TRBV7-9
d_call: .

cdr3_nt: TGTGCCAGCACCCCGGGAGGGGCGTTGCGCACTGAAGCTTTCTTT
cdr3_aa: CASTPGGALRTEAFF
j_call: TRBJ1-1
clone_size: .
v_call: TRBV6-2/TRBV6-3
d_call: .

cdr3_nt: TGTGCCATCAGTGGGGGACTCCCGCAGTACGAGCAGTACTTC
cdr3_aa: CAISGGLPQYEQYF
j_call: TRBJ2-7
clone_size: .
v_call: TRBV10-3
d_call: .

cdr3_nt: TGTGCCAGCAGCCCTAGTACAGGGAGAGGACCTTATGGCTACACCTTC
cdr3_aa: CASSPSTGRGPYGYTF
j_call: TRBJ1-2
clone_size: .
v_call: TRBV11-2
d_call: .

cdr3_nt: TGTGCCAGCAGTTTACAGGGGTACACCGGGGAGCTGTTTTTT
cdr3_aa: CASSLQGYTGELFF
j_call: TRBJ2-2
clone_size: .
v_call: TRBV6-6
d_call: TRBD1